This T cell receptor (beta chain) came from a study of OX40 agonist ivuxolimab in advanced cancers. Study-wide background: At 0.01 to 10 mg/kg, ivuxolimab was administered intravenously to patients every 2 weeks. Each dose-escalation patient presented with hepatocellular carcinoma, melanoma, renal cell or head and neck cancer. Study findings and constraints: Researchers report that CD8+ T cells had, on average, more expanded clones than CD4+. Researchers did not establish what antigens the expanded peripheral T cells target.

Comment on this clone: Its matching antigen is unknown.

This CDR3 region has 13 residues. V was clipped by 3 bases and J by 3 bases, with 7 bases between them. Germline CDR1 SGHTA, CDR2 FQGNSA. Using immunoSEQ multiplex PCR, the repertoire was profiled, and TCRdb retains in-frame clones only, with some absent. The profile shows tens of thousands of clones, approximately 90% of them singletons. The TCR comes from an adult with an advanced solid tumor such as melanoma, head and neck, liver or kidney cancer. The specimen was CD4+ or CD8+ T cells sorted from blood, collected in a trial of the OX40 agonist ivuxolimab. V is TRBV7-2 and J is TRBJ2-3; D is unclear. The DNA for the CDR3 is TGTGCCAGCAGCTTTGTGGGAACAGATACGCAGTATTTT. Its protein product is CASSFVGTDTQYF.